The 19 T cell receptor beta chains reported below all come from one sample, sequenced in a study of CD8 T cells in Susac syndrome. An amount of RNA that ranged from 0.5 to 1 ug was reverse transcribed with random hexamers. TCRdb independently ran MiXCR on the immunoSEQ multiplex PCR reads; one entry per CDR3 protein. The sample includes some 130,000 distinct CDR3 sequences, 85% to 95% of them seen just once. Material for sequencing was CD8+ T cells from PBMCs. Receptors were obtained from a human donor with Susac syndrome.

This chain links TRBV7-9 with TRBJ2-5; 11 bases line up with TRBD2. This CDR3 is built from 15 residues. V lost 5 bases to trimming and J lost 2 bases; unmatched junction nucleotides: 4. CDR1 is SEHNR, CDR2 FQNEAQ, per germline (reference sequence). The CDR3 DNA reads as TGTGCCAGCAGCCTCGGGACTAGCGGACAAGAGACCCAGTACTTC. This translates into CASSLGTSGQETQYF.

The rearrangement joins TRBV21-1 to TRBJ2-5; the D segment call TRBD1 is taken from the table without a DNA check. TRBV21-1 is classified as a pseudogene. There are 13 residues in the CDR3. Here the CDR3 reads CARGDRYQETQYF. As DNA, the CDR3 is TGTGCCAGAGGGGACAGATACCAAGAGACCCAGTACTTC.

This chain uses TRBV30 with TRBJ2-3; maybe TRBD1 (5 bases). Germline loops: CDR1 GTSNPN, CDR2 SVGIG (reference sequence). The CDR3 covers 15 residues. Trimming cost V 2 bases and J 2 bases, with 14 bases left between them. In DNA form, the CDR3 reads TGTGCCTGGAGTTCTCCCCCGACAGACACAGATACGCAGTATTTT. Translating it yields CAWSSPPTDTDTQYF.

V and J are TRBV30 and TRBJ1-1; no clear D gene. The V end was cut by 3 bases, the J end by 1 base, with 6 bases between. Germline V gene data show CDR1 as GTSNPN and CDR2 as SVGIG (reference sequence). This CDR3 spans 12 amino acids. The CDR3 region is CAWRSGNTEAFF. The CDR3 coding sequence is TGTGCCTGGAGATCGGGGAACACTGAAGCTTTCTTT.

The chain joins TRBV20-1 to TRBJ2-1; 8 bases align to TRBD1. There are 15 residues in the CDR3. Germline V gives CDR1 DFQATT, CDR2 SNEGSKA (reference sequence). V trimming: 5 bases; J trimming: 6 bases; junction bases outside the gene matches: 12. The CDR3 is CSALPPDRESNEQFF. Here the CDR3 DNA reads TGCAGTGCTCTGCCCCCGGACAGGGAATCCAATGAGCAGTTCTTC.

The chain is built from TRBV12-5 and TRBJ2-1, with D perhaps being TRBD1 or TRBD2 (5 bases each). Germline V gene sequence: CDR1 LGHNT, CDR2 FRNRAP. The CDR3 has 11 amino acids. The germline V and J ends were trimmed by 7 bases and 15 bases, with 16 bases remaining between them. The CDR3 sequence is CASDLYGDLFF. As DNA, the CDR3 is TGTGCTAGTGATCTCTACGGGGACCTGTTCTTC.

The CDR3 spells CASSPKFRDRGLRQPQHF. In nucleotides, the CDR3 is TGTGCCAGCAGCCCAAAATTCCGGGACAGGGGGCTTCGACAGCCCCAGCATTTT. The gene calls are TRBV5-6 and TRBJ1-5; 12 bases are a match to TRBD1. The germline V gene has CDR1 SGHDT and CDR2 YYEEEE. Losses at the gene ends were 4 bases for V and 7 bases for J; bases not matched to a gene: 15. The CDR3 is 18 residues long.

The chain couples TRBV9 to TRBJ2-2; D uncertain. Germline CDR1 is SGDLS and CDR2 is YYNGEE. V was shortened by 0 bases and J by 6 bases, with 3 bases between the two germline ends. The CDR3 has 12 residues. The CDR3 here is CASSVDPGELFF. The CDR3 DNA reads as TGTGCCAGCAGCGTAGATCCCGGGGAGCTGTTTTTT.

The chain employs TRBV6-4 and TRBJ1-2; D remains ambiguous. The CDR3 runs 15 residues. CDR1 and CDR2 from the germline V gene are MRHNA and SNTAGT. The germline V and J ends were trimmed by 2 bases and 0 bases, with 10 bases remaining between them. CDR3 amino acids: CASSDGTDPNYGYTF. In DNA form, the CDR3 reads TGTGCCAGCAGTGACGGAACAGACCCTAACTATGGCTACACCTTC.

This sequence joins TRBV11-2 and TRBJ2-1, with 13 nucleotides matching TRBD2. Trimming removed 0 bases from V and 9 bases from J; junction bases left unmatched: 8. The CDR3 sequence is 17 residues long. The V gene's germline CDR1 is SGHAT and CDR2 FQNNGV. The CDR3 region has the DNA TGTGCCAGCAGCTTAGAAAGGACTAGCGGGAGATTCGGTGAGCAGTTCTTC. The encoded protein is CASSLERTSGRFGEQFF. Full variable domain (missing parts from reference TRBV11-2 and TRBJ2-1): EAGVAQSPRYKIIEKRQSVAFWCNPISGHATLYWYQQILGQGPKLLIQFQNNGVVDDSQLPKDRFSAERLKGVDSTLKIQPAKLEDSAVYLCASSLERTSGRFGEQFFGPGTRLTVL.

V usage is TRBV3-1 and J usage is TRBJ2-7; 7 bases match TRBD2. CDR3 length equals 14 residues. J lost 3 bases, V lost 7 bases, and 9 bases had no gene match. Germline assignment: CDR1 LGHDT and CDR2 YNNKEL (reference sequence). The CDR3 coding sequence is TGTGCCAGCACGATGGGGCGGGAGAGCTACGAGCAGTACTTC. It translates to CASTMGRESYEQYF.

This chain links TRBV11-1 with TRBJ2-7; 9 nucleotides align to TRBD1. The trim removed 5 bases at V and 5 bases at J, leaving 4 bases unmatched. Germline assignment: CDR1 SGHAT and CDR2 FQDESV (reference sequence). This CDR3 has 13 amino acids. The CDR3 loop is CASSPRDRDEQYF. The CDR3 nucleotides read TGTGCCAGCAGCCCGCGGGACAGGGACGAGCAGTACTTC.

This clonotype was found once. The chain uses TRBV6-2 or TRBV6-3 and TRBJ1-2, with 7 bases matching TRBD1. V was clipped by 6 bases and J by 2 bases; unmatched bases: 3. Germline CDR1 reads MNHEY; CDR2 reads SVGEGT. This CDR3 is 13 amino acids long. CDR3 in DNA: TGTGCCAGCAGAGGGGACAGCAACTATGGCTACACCTTC. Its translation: CASRGDSNYGYTF.

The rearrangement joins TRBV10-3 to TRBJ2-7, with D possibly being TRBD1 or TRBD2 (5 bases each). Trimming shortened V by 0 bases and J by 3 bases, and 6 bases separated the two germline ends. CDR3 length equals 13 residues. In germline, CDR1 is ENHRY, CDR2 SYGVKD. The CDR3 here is CAISESRGYEQYF. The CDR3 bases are TGTGCCATCAGTGAGTCGAGGGGCTACGAGCAGTACTTC.

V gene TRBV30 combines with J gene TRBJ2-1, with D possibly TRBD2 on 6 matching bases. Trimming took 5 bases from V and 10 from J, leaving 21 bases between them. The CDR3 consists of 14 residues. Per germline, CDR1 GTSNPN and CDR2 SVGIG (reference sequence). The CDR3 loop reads CAWGGGRGWGEQFF. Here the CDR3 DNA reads TGTGCCTGGGGTGGGGGGAGAGGATGGGGAGAGCAGTTCTTC.

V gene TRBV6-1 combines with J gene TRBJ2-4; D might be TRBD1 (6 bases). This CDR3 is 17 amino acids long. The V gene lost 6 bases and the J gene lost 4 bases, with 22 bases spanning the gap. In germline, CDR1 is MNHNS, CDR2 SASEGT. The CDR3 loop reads CASSLTRHWDTKNIQYF. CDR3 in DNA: TGTGCCAGCAGCCTTACCCGCCACTGGGACACAAAAAACATTCAGTACTTC.

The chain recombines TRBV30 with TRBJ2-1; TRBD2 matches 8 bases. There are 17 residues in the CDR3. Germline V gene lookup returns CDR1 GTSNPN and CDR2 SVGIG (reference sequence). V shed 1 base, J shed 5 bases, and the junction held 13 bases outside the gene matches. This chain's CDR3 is CAWSARWTSSSHNEQFF. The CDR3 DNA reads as TGTGCCTGGAGTGCCCGATGGACTAGCAGTTCCCACAATGAGCAGTTCTTC.

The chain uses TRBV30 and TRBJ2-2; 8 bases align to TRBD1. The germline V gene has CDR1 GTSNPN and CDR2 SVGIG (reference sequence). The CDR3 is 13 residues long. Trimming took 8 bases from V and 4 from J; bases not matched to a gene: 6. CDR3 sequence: CAHRQGTTGELFF. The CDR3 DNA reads TGTGCCCACCGACAGGGGACCACCGGGGAGCTGTTTTTT.

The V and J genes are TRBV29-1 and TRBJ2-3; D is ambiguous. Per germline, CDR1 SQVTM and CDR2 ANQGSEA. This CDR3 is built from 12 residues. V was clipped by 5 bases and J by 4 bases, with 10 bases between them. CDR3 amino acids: CSVNRQSDTQYF. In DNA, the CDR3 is TGCAGCGTTAATCGACAATCAGATACGCAGTATTTT.